A single T cell receptor beta chain is shown here with its context. This clonotype was counted a few times. No cognate antigen has been identified for it. Per-nucleotide qualities are absent, and no much larger clonotype sits a single base away. CDR1 and CDR2 are drawn from the germline V gene: SGHTA, FQGTGA. V drops 3 bases and J drops 2 bases, leaving 15 bases in between. The CDR3 runs 16 residues from the cysteine to the phenylalanine. Only the CDR3 part of the read is kept: 48 bases, read in frame from the first base. The data belong to a study of CD8 T cells in ankylosing spondylitis (dated by TCRdb to between 2016 and 2019). For the wider study: T cell receptor beta repertoires were profiled in healthy donors and ankylosing spondylitis patients so that disease-linked TCR variants could be found. The whole study cohort included 85 to 120 healthy donors and about two dozen ankylosing spondylitis patients. Peripheral blood samples were taken, and synovial fluid was additionally collected from ankylosing spondylitis patients.

TCRdb records Illumina HiSeq 2500 as the sequencer. Quantitative 5'-RACE with molecular barcodes was the method used to prepare the TCR beta libraries. Per the original workflow: A new computational method based on a probabilistic model of VDJ rearrangement was used to identify disease-linked TCR variants. TCRdb reprocessing: public reads trimmed at Q25 with fastp, clones called with MiXCR, in-frame beta chains kept. When rows share a CDR3 protein, they turn into one entry using the most common DNA and genes. These V and J calls are TCRdb output, not the study's own analysis. In all, the sample holds about 400,000 distinct CDR3 sequences, and more than 20% of those were seen once. Jointly, the top ten make up around 17% of the sample. Study-wide conclusions, independent of this receptor: Some motif variants had previously been reported in the synovial fluid and blood of reactive arthritis patients, which suggests shared mechanisms of disease initiation. According to the report, matched synovial fluid samples from ankylosing spondylitis patients were significantly enriched for the disease-linked clones. The disease-linked clones had a CD8+ phenotype and were found at relatively low frequencies in peripheral blood. Blood from ankylosing spondylitis patients appeared to be characterized by a TCR beta motif composed of about eight highly homologous amino acid variants.

The sequence is built from TRBV7-3 and TRBJ2-3; the D region is possibly TRBD1 or TRBD2, each matching across 5 bases. Sequenced sample: blood, either unsorted or a sorted T cell fraction (not recorded which). The TCR originated in a male donor with ankylosing spondylitis. This receptor has the CDR3 CASSFRASSNTDTQYF. The nucleotide sequence is TGTGCCAGCAGCTTCAGGGCTAGCAGTAACACAGATACGCAGTATTTT.